A single T cell receptor beta chain is shown here with its context. Measured with immunoSEQ multiplex PCR; TCRdb has only the in-frame clones, and not every one. The sample includes 150,000 to 200,000 clones, roughly 82% of them seen just once. The V end lost 1 base, the J end lost 2 bases, and 25 bases lay between the germline ends. The length of the CDR3 is 20 residues. Germline loops: CDR1 MNHEY, CDR2 SMNVEV (reference sequence). The record originates from a study of blood T cell repertoires in COVID-19. About the study: The United States, Italy and Spain provided the acute and convalescent COVID-19 samples. Sources were T cells, B-cell-depleted T cells, or PBMCs; the material itself was cDNA or gDNA.

Those enrolled, adults aged roughly 18 to 89 years, came from 25 or so US areas. The sample was PBMCs or T cells enriched from blood (not recorded which). The V and J genes are TRBV27 and TRBJ2-3, with D possibly TRBD2 on 7 matching bases. The origin of this receptor is a woman aged 55-70 years with acute COVID-19. The CDR3 loop reads CASSLWARGGGIPFTDTQYF. For the CDR3, the DNA is TGTGCCAGCAGTTTATGGGCGCGAGGGGGGGGTATTCCCTTCACAGATACGCAGTATTTT.